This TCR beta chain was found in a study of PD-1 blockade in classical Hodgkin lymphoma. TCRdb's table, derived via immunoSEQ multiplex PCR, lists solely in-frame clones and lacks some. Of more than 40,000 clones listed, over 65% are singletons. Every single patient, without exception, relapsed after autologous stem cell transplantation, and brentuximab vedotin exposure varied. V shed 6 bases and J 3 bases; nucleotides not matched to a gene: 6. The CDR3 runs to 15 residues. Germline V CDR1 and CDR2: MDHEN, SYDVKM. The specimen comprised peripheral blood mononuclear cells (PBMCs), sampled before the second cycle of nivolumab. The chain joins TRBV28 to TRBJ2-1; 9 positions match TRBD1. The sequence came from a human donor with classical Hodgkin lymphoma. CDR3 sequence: CASSYTGGFYNEQFF. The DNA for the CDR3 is TGTGCCAGCAGCTACACAGGGGGCTTCTACAATGAGCAGTTCTTC.